This TCR beta chain was observed in a study of a mutant IDH1 vaccine in newly diagnosed glioma. Sample time point: week 23, last vaccination. In every dose of vaccine, 300 ug of mutant IDH1 20-mer peptide was given alongside topical imiquimod. Worth noting for this clone: Its antigen remains unknown.

The CDR3 consists of 15 residues. Germline V gene data show CDR1 as LNHNV and CDR2 as YYDKDF (reference sequence). Unmatched junction bases numbered 8, after V lost 5 bases and J lost 6 bases. Clones were read by immunoSEQ multiplex PCR, and TCRdb kept only the in-frame ones, dropping some. The sample records roughly 40,000 clones, approximately 90% being singletons. The sample here was PBMCs, taken from a glioma patient whose treatment included an IDH1 peptide vaccine. The V and J genes are TRBV15 and TRBJ1-5; TRBD1 aligns across 9 bases. This clonotype was obtained from a man in his fifties with glioma. The CDR3 nucleotides read TGTGCCACCAGCGAGAGACAGGGGGGCGGTCAGCCCCAGCATTTT. Its protein product is CATSERQGGGQPQHF.